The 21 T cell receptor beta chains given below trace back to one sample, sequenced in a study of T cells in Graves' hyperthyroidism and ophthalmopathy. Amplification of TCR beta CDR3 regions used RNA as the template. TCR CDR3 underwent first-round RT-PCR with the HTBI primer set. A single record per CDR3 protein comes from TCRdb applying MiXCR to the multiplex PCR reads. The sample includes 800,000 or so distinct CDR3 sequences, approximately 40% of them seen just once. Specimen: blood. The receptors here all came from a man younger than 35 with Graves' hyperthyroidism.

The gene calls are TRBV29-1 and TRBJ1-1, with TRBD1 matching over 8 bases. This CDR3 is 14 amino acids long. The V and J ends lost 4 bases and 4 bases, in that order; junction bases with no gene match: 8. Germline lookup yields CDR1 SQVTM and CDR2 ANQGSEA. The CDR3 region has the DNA TGCAGCGTTGGAGGACAGGGAGACGGCACTGAAGCTTTCTTT. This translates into CSVGGQGDGTEAFF. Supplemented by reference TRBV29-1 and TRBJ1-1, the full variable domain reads SAVISQKPSRDICQRGTSLTIQCQVDSQVTMMFWYRQQPGQSLTLIATANQGSEATYESGFVIDKFPISRPNLTFSTLTVSNMSPEDSSIYLCSVGGQGDGTEAFFGQGTRLTVV.

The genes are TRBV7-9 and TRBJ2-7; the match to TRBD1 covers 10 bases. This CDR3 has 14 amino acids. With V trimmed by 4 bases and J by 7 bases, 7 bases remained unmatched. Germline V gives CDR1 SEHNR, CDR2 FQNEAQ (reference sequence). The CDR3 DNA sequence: TGTGCCAGCAGCTCCGGGACAGGGGTTGAAGAGCAGTACTTC. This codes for CASSSGTGVEEQYF.

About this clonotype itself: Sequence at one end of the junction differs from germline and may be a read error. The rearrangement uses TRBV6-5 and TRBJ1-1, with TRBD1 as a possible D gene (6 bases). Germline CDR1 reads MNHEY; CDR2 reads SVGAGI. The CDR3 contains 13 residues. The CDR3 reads CASKYSGGTETFF. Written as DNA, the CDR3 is TGTGCCAGCAAATACAGCGGGGGCACTGAAACTTTCTTT.

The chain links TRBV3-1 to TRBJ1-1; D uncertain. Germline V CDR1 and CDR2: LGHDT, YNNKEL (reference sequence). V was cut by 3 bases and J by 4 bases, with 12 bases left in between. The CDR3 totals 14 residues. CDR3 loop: CASSHNQGGTEAFF. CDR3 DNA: TGTGCCAGCAGCCATAACCAAGGTGGCACTGAAGCTTTCTTT.

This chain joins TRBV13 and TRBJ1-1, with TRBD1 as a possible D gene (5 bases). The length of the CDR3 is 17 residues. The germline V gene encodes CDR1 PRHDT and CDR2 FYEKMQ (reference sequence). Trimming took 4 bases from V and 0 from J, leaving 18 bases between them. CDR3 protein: CASSSSGTVIMNTEAFF. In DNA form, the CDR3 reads TGTGCCAGCAGCTCCTCCGGGACGGTTATTATGAACACTGAAGCTTTCTTT.

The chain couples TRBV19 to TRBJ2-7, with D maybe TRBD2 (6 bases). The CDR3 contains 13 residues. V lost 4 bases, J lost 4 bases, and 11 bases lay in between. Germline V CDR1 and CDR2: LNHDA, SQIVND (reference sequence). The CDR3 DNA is TGTGCCAGTAGTACGGCGAGCGGGTACGAGCAGTACTTC. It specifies CASSTASGYEQYF.

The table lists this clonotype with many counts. Here the CDR3 DNA reads TGTGCCAGCAGCTCCGACAGGCTCAATCAGCCCCAGCATTTT. Translated, it gives CASSSDRLNQPQHF. This sequence joins TRBV7-9 and TRBJ1-5; D may be TRBD1 (6 bases). V was cut by 4 bases and J by 3 bases, with 10 bases left in between. The V gene's germline CDR1 is SEHNR and CDR2 FQNEAQ (reference sequence). The CDR3 is 14 amino acids. The full variable domain, with the rest looked up from reference TRBV7-9 and TRBJ1-5, is DTGVSQNPRHKITKRGQNVTFRCDPISEHNRLYWYRQTLGQGPEFLTYFQNEAQLEKSRLLSDRFSAERPKGSFSTLEIQRTEQGDSAMYLCASSSDRLNQPQHFGDGTRLSIL.

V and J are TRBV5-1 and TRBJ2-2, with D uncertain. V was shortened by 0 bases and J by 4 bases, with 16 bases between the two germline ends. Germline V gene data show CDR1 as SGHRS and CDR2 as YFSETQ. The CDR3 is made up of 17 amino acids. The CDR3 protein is CASSLALNYIRTGELFF. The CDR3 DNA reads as TGCGCCAGCAGCTTGGCCTTGAACTATATCCGCACCGGGGAGCTGTTTTTT.

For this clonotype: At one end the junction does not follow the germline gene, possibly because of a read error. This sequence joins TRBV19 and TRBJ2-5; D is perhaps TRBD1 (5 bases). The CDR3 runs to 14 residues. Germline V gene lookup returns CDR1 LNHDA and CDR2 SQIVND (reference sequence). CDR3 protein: CAGSIPGLQETQYF. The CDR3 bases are TGTGCCGGTAGTATACCAGGGCTCCAAGAGACCCAGTACTTC.

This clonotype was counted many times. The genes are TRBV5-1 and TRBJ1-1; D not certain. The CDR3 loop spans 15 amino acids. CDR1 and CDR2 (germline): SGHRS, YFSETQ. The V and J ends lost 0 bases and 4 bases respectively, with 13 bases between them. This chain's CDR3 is CASSLVPQISTEAFF. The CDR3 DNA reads TGCGCCAGCAGCTTGGTCCCACAGATCTCCACTGAAGCTTTCTTT.

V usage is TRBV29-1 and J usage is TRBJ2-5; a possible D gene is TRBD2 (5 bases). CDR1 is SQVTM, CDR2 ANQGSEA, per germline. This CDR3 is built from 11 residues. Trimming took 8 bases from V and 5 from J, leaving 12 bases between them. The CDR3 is CSQRVRETQYF. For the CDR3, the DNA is TGCAGCCAGAGGGTTAGGGAGACCCAGTACTTC.

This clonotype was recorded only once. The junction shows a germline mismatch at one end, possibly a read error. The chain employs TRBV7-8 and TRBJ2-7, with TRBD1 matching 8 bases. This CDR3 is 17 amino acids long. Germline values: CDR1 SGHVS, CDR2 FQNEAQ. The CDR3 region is CASSLGVPGTGSYEQYF. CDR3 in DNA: TGCGCCAGCAGCCTTGGCGTACCCGGGACAGGCTCCTACGAGCAGTACTTC.

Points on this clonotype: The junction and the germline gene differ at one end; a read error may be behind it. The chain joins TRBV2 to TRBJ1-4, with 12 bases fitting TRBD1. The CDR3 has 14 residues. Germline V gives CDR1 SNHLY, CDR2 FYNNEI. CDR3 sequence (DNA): TGTGCCAGCAGAGGACAGGGGACAGGGGGCATCCCTAGGTTT. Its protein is CASRGQGTGGIPRF.

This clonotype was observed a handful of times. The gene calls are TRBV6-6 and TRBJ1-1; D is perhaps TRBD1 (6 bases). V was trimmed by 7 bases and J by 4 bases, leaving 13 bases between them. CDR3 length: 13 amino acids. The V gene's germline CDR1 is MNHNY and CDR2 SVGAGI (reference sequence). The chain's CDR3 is CASTAGRGTEAFF. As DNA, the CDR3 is TGTGCCAGCACGGCAGGCAGGGGCACTGAAGCTTTCTTT.

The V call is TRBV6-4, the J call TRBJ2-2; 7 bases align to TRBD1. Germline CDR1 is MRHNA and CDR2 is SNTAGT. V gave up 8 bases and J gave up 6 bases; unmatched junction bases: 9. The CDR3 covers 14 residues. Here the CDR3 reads CASRDRILPGELFF. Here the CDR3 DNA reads TGTGCCAGCCGGGACAGAATCCTCCCCGGGGAGCTGTTTTTT.

CDR3 sequence (DNA): TGTGCCAGCAGCACAACCGACAGGGGCCACGAGCAGTACTTC. Amino acids: CASSTTDRGHEQYF. The V call is TRBV11-1, the J call TRBJ2-7; 8 bases agree with TRBD1. The germline V gene encodes CDR1 SGHAT and CDR2 FQDESV (reference sequence). Germline trimming cut 5 bases from V and 5 bases from J; bases unmatched to any gene: 8. This CDR3 is 14 amino acids long.

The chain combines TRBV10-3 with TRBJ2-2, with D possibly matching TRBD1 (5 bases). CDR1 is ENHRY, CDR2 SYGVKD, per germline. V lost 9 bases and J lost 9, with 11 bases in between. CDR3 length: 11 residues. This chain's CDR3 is CAIRGGRELFF. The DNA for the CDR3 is TGTGCCATTAGGGGTGGAAGGGAGCTGTTTTTT.

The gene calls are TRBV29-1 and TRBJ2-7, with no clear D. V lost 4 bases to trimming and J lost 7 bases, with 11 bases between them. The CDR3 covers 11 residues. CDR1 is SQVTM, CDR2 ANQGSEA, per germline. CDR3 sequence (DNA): TGCAGCGTTGTGCGAGGCAATGAGCAGTACTTC. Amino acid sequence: CSVVRGNEQYF.

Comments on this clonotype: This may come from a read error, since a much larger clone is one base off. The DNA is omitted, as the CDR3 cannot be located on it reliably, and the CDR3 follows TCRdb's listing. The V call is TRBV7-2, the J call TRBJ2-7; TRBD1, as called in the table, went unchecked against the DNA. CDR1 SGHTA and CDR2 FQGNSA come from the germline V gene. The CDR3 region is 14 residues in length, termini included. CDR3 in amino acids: CASSFGGGAYERYF.

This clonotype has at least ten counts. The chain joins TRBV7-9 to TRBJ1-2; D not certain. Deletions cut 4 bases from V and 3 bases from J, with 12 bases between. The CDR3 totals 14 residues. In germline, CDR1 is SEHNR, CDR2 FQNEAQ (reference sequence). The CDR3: CASSSTDGDYGYTF. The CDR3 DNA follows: TGTGCCAGCAGCTCCACTGATGGGGACTATGGCTACACCTTC.

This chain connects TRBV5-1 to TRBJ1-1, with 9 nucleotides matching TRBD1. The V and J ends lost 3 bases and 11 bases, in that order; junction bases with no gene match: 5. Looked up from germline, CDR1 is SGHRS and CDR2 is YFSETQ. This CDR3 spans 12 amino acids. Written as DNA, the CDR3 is TGCGCCAGCAGCTGGGACAGGGATGGGGCTTTCTTT. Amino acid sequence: CASSWDRDGAFF.